These 28 T cell receptor beta chains came from one sample sequenced in a study of STAT3 mutations in large granular lymphocyte leukemia. Method: immunoSEQ multiplex PCR; TCRdb's copy keeps in-frame clones and lacks some. The sample carries about 9,400 clones, about 89% recorded once. No cognate antigen is known for these TCRs. The study's findings and limits: In T-cell large granular lymphocyte leukemia, about half of patients showed multiple immunodominant subclonotypes.

Material for sequencing was peripheral blood mononuclear cells. The receptors were sampled from a man aged 80 or over with T-cell large granular lymphocyte leukemia. Some clones in this sample may be carry-over from other donors' samples.

The CDR3 coding sequence is TGTGCCAGCAGCTCCCGGCCGGGGGGTAGTGGTTCACCCCTCCACTTT. It codes for CASSSRPGGSGSPLHF. The chain couples TRBV7-2 to TRBJ1-6; perhaps TRBD1 as D (5 bases). CDR1 is SGHTA, CDR2 FQGNSA, per germline. The CDR3 is 16 residues long. V gave up 4 bases and J gave up 9 bases, with 19 bases separating them.

The genes are TRBV27 and TRBJ1-5, with a possible D match to TRBD1 (5 bases). CDR3 length: 15 residues. V was shortened by 2 bases and J by 1 base, with 9 bases between the two germline ends. CDR1 and CDR2 from the germline V gene are MNHEY and SMNVEV (reference sequence). The CDR3 spells CASSLNRDSNQPQHF. CDR3 DNA sequence: TGTGCCAGCAGTTTAAACCGGGACAGCAATCAGCCCCAGCATTTT.

The chain recombines TRBV18 with TRBJ2-2; D unclear. There are 15 residues in the CDR3. Trimming stripped 5 bases from V and 1 base from J, with 11 bases between. Germline V gene sequence: CDR1 KGHSH, CDR2 LQKENI. This CDR3 is CASSNLDKNTGELFF. DNA for the CDR3: TGTGCCAGCTCAAATCTTGACAAGAACACCGGGGAGCTGTTTTTT. The whole variable domain, remainder taken from reference TRBV18 and TRBJ2-2, is NAGVMQNPRHLVRRRGQEARLRCSPMKGHSHVYWYRQLPEEGLKFMVYLQKENIIDESGMPKERFSAEFPKEGPSILRIQQVVRGDSAAYFCASSNLDKNTGELFFGEGSRLTVL.

This rearrangement joins TRBV7-2 to TRBJ2-5, with D perhaps matching TRBD2 (5 bases). The CDR3 spans 15 residues. CDR1 is SGHTA and CDR2 is FQGNSA in the germline V gene. V was pared by 5 bases and J by 0 bases, with 13 bases between. As DNA, the CDR3 is TGTGCCAGCAGCGCGGGTGGGGAGTACCAAGAGACCCAGTACTTC. It is translated as CASSAGGEYQETQYF.

Here the CDR3 reads CASSYTQGGETQYF. The CDR3 nucleotides read TGTGCCAGCAGTTACACTCAGGGCGGGGAGACCCAGTACTTC. V and J are TRBV6-5 and TRBJ2-5; D could derive from TRBD1 or TRBD2 (5 bases each). Germline V gives CDR1 MNHEY, CDR2 SVGAGI. V was clipped by 2 bases and J by 5 bases, with 12 bases between them. The CDR3 consists of 14 residues.

The genes are TRBV6-5 and TRBJ1-2; no clear D gene. CDR3 length: 15 amino acids. CDR1 is MNHEY and CDR2 is SVGAGI in the germline V gene. V shed 4 bases and J shed 8 bases, with 20 bases lying between them. CDR3 amino acids: CASSCGPGLRCGYTF. CDR3 coding DNA: TGTGCCAGCAGTTGCGGCCCAGGCCTACGGTGCGGCTACACCTTC.

This clone has only a few counts. The chain joins TRBV30 to TRBJ1-2; no firm D call. CDR3 size: 13 residues. V was pared by 3 bases and J by 7 bases, with 15 bases between. CDR1 GTSNPN and CDR2 SVGIG come from the germline V gene (reference sequence). Written as DNA, the CDR3 is TGTGCCTGGAGCGCGGACCGTCGGGGTGGCTACACCTTC. Translating gives CAWSADRRGGYTF.

The gene calls are TRBV6-4 and TRBJ2-7; D ambiguous. This CDR3 has 9 residues. V was trimmed by 10 bases and J by 9 bases, leaving 10 bases between them. CDR1 is MRHNA and CDR2 is SNTAGT in the germline V gene. The chain's CDR3 is CANPTGQYF. The CDR3 DNA follows: TGTGCCAACCCCACGGGGCAGTACTTC.

This rearrangement joins TRBV18 to TRBJ1-1; 9 bases map to TRBD1. Germline V gene data show CDR1 as KGHSH and CDR2 as LQKENI. The CDR3 contains 15 residues. V gave up 4 bases and J gave up 0 bases; unmatched junction bases: 3. Here the CDR3 DNA reads TGTGCCAGCTCACGGACAGGGGACATGAACACTGAAGCTTTCTTT. It encodes CASSRTGDMNTEAFF.

The sample holds one count of this clone. V and J are TRBV6-1 and TRBJ2-3, with 7 bases matching TRBD2. Trimming cost V 5 bases and J 6 bases; bases outside gene matches: 8. Per germline, CDR1 MNHNS and CDR2 SASEGT. The CDR3 contains 14 residues. The CDR3 DNA follows: TGTGCCAGCAGTCTTCAAGGACTAGGGGATACGCAGTATTTT. This codes for CASSLQGLGDTQYF.

This clone was recorded only once. The J gene is TRBJ2-2, the V gene TRBV19; D is uncertain. This CDR3 contains 16 residues. Trimming removed 6 bases from V and 2 bases from J, with 16 bases in between. Germline V gene sequence: CDR1 LNHDA, CDR2 SQIVND (reference sequence). The CDR3 here is CASRMAQIPNTGELFF. Written as DNA, the CDR3 is TGTGCCAGTAGAATGGCACAGATCCCTAACACCGGGGAGCTGTTTTTT.

V is TRBV30 and J is TRBJ2-7, with a tentative D call TRBD1 (6 bases). This CDR3 is 13 amino acids long. Germline V lookup: CDR1 GTSNPN, CDR2 SVGIG (reference sequence). V dropped 4 bases and J dropped 3 bases, with 13 bases sitting between them. CDR3 DNA: TGTGCCTGGACCGGACAGCACTTCTACGAGCAGTACTTC. Its translation: CAWTGQHFYEQYF.

The CDR3 sequence: CASSSSYEQFF. The CDR3, as DNA: TGTGCCAGCAGTTCCTCCTATGAGCAGTTCTTC. The rearrangement uses TRBV7-2 and TRBJ2-1; D gene ambiguous. The CDR3 length is 11 residues. Trimming stripped 6 bases from V and 8 bases from J, with 8 bases between. Germline lookup yields CDR1 SGHTA and CDR2 FQGNSA.

V usage is TRBV6-5 and J usage is TRBJ2-5, with 8 bases identical to TRBD1. This CDR3 region has 15 residues. The germline V gene encodes CDR1 MNHEY and CDR2 SVGAGI. Trimming removed 5 bases from V and 4 bases from J; junction bases left unmatched: 9. The CDR3, as DNA: TGTGCCAGCAGTCCCAGGGGGCAGTGGGGAGAGACCCAGTACTTC. Protein sequence: CASSPRGQWGETQYF.

The chain couples TRBV6-5 to TRBJ2-3; 7 nucleotides align to TRBD1. Germline CDR1 and CDR2: MNHEY and SVGAGI. The CDR3 covers 14 residues. With 6 bases clipped from V and 6 bases from J, the junction kept 9 bases outside the gene matches. The CDR3 sequence is CASRTGDLTDTQYF. CDR3 nucleotide sequence: TGTGCCAGCAGAACAGGGGATCTTACTGATACGCAGTATTTT.

This chain links TRBV19 with TRBJ1-3, with 9 bases identical to TRBD1. V was clipped by 6 bases and J by 4 bases; unmatched bases: 4. CDR3 size: 14 residues. CDR1 and CDR2 (germline): LNHDA, SQIVND (reference sequence). In DNA form, the CDR3 reads TGTGCCAGTAGGGCTGGGACAGGGGGAAACACCATATATTTT. Protein sequence: CASRAGTGGNTIYF.

The genes are TRBV9 and TRBJ2-3; D gene ambiguous. This CDR3 spans 13 amino acids. V was cut by 3 bases and J by 4 bases, with 9 bases left in between. Germline CDR1 reads SGDLS; CDR2 reads YYNGEE. The CDR3 here is CASSGRLADTQYF. The CDR3 DNA reads TGTGCCAGCAGCGGGCGATTGGCAGATACGCAGTATTTT.

This chain uses TRBV5-1 with TRBJ2-3; D remains ambiguous. Germline V gene lookup returns CDR1 SGHRS and CDR2 YFSETQ. This CDR3 has 14 amino acids. The germline V and J ends were trimmed by 0 bases and 4 bases, with 9 bases remaining between them. CDR3 region: CASSLGERADTQYF. For the CDR3, the DNA is TGCGCCAGCAGCTTGGGGGAAAGGGCAGATACGCAGTATTTT. Filled out from reference TRBV5-1 and TRBJ2-3, the complete variable domain reads KAGVTQTPRYLIKTRGQQVTLSCSPISGHRSVSWYQQTPGQGLQFLFEYFSETQRNKGNFPGRFSGRQFSNSRSEMNVSTLELGDSALYLCASSLGERADTQYFGPGTRLTVL.

The chain couples TRBV5-1 to TRBJ2-3; 10 nucleotides match TRBD2. The length of the CDR3 is 15 residues. CDR1 SGHRS and CDR2 YFSETQ come from the germline V gene. The junction had 3 bases not matched to a gene; V was cut back by 2 bases and J by 3 bases. The CDR3 DNA reads TGCGCCAGCAGCTTTCTAGCGGGGGTAACAGATACGCAGTATTTT. Translated: CASSFLAGVTDTQYF.

The chain carries TRBV28 and TRBJ1-5; D ambiguous. Germline V gene sequence: CDR1 MDHEN, CDR2 SYDVKM. The V gene lost 3 bases and the J gene lost 9 bases, with 9 bases spanning the gap. The CDR3 is 12 residues long. The CDR3 DNA follows: TGTGCCAGCAGTTTGAGTTCCCGGCCCCAGCATTTT. It specifies CASSLSSRPQHF. Together with reference TRBV28 and TRBJ1-5, the CDR3 gives the full variable domain: DVKVTQSSRYLVKRTGEKVFLECVQDMDHENMFWYRQDPGLGLRLIYFSYDVKMKEKGDIPEGYSVSREKKERFSLILESASTNQTSMYLCASSLSSRPQHFGDGTRLSIL.

This clone was recorded once. The V gene is TRBV7-9, the J gene TRBJ1-2, with unresolved D. CDR1 is SEHNR and CDR2 is FQNEAQ in the germline V gene (reference sequence). Trimming cost V 5 bases and J 1 base, with 8 bases left between them. The CDR3 has 13 amino acids. The CDR3 DNA reads TGTGCCAGCAGCCCAGTTTTTAACTATGGCTACACCTTC. Translating it yields CASSPVFNYGYTF.

The chain couples TRBV25-1 to TRBJ2-7; D is possibly TRBD2 (6 bases). V was shortened by 3 bases and J by 4 bases, with 7 bases between the two germline ends. Per germline, CDR1 MGHDK and CDR2 SYGVNS. The CDR3 runs to 12 residues. The DNA for the CDR3 is TGTGCCAGCAGTGAGGGGAGGTACGAGCAGTACTTC. Its translation is CASSEGRYEQYF.

V usage is TRBV15 and J usage is TRBJ2-7; 8 positions match TRBD1. Per the germline V gene, CDR1 is LNHNV and CDR2 is YYDKDF (reference sequence). V lost 3 bases and J lost 0; bases outside the gene matches: 1. The CDR3 totals 14 residues. This chain's CDR3 is CATSRGQVSYEQYF. As DNA, the CDR3 is TGTGCCACCAGCAGGGGACAGGTCTCCTACGAGCAGTACTTC.

The chain couples TRBV25-1 to TRBJ2-7; the match to TRBD1 covers 7 bases. CDR3 length: 13 residues. Germline V gene sequence: CDR1 MGHDK, CDR2 SYGVNS. Losses at the gene ends were 8 bases for V and 4 bases for J; bases not matched to a gene: 8. CDR3 sequence (DNA): TGTGCCAGCTGGGGACAGCTTGAATACGAGCAGTACTTC. Amino acid sequence: CASWGQLEYEQYF.

The J gene is TRBJ1-2, the V gene TRBV30, with no clear D. In germline, CDR1 is GTSNPN, CDR2 SVGIG (reference sequence). CDR3 length: 11 residues. The ends were cut back, 7 bases at V and 8 bases at J, with 14 bases in the middle. For the CDR3, the DNA is TGTGCCTTTCCGGGCCCCCTGGGCTACACCTTC. It specifies CAFPGPLGYTF. Combining the CDR3 with reference TRBV30 and TRBJ1-2 gives the whole variable domain SQTIHQWPATLVQPVGSPLSLECTVEGTSNPNLYWYRQAAGRGLQLLFYSVGIGQISSEVPQNLSASRPQDRQFILSSKKLLLSDSGFYLCAFPGPLGYTFGSGTRLTVV.

This clone was found a few times. The chain has TRBV18 and TRBJ1-3; 8 bases fit TRBD1. Looked up from germline, CDR1 is KGHSH and CDR2 is LQKENI. The length of the CDR3 is 16 residues. After removal of 5 bases from V and 0 bases from J, the junction contained 6 bases not matched to a gene. The DNA of the CDR3 is TGTGCCAGCTCAACTTCACAGGGGGTCTCTGGAAACACCATATATTTT. Its protein is CASSTSQGVSGNTIYF.

This clone has a single count. This chain joins TRBV13 and TRBJ2-7; D remains ambiguous. Germline CDR1 is PRHDT and CDR2 is FYEKMQ (reference sequence). The ends were cut back, 5 bases at V and 2 bases at J, with 10 bases in the middle. The CDR3 has 13 residues. CDR3 coding DNA: TGTGCCAGCAGCCAGGATCAAACCTACGAGCAGTACTTC. Translated: CASSQDQTYEQYF.

The CDR3 is CASSQAIADTQYF. CDR3 coding DNA: TGTGCCAGCAGCCAAGCAATAGCAGATACGCAGTATTTT. The chain links TRBV7-3 to TRBJ2-3; D is ambiguous. The CDR3 covers 13 residues. With 5 bases removed from V and 4 bases from J, the gap between germline ends came to 10 bases. Germline CDR1 reads SGHTA; CDR2 reads FQGTGA.